Presented here are 8 T cell receptor beta chains from one specimen sequenced in a study of blood T cells in healthy people across ages. Primers used in a second PCR of roughly 6 to 12 cycles were a sample-barcoded 5' primer and a J-beta primer mix. Each CDR3 protein is one row after TCRdb ran MiXCR on the 5' RACE reads. The sample has around 940,000 distinct CDR3 sequences, roughly half seen once; the top ten hold about a fifth. Sequencing was performed on blood. These receptors came from a woman aged 60-70 years in good health.

The V call is TRBV14, the J call TRBJ1-2; D not certain. Germline V gives CDR1 SGHDN, CDR2 FVKESK. Trimming removed 2 bases at V and 3 bases at J, with 10 bases between. CDR3 length equals 14 residues. The CDR3 reads CASSQLGRDYGYTF. The CDR3 nucleotides are TGTGCCAGCAGCCAACTGGGTCGAGACTATGGCTACACCTTC. The full variable domain, with the rest looked up from reference TRBV14 and TRBJ1-2, is EAGVTQFPSHSVIEKGQTVTLRCDPISGHDNLYWYRRVMGKEIKFLLHFVKESKQDESGMPNNRFLAERTGGTYSTLKVQPAELEDSGVYFCASSQLGRDYGYTFGSGTRLTVV.

The chain employs TRBV4-2 and TRBJ1-5; D is perhaps TRBD1 (5 bases). In germline, CDR1 is LGHNA, CDR2 YNFKEQ. This CDR3 spans 15 amino acids. V was pared by 4 bases and J by 3 bases, with 13 bases between. CDR3 in amino acids: CASSLGLGDNQPQHF. The CDR3 DNA is TGTGCCAGCAGCCTTGGCCTAGGGGACAATCAGCCCCAGCATTTT.

A few counts support this clonotype. This chain joins TRBV12-3 or TRBV12-4 and TRBJ1-2; TRBD1 might be the D (6 bases). Trimming shortened V by 6 bases and J by 3 bases, and 17 bases separated the two germline ends. The CDR3 spans 15 residues. CDR3 nucleotide sequence: TGTGCCAGCAGCCGGACAGATCGCCGTGACTATGGCTACACCTTC. Encoded protein: CASSRTDRRDYGYTF.

J is TRBJ2-6 and V is TRBV5-1; possible D gene TRBD2, 7 bases. The germline CDR1 and CDR2 sequences are SGHRS and YFSETQ. This CDR3 has 18 amino acids. Deletions cut 4 bases from V and 0 bases from J, with 17 bases between. The CDR3 sequence is CASSTRGGGSSGANVLTF. The CDR3 bases are TGCGCCAGCAGCACTCGAGGGGGGGGCAGCTCTGGGGCCAACGTCCTGACTTTC.

The CDR3 region is CASSYDPQETQYF. As DNA, the CDR3 is TGTGCCAGCAGCTACGACCCTCAAGAGACCCAGTACTTC. The V and J genes are TRBV6-5 and TRBJ2-5, with D unclear. The CDR3 sequence is 13 residues long. The germline CDR1 and CDR2 sequences are MNHEY and SVGAGI. Trimming pared 6 bases from V and 2 bases from J, leaving 10 bases between.

The CDR3 DNA reads TGCAGTGCTAGAGGTCGGACCCTCTCCTACGAGCAGTACTTC. Translation: CSARGRTLSYEQYF. The V call is TRBV20-1, the J call TRBJ2-7, with D hard to call. This CDR3 region has 14 residues. Germline CDR1 reads DFQATT; CDR2 reads SNEGSKA (reference sequence). V dropped 1 base and J dropped 0 bases, with 10 bases sitting between them.

V gene TRBV27 combines with J gene TRBJ2-7; 14 nucleotides match TRBD2. Germline CDR1 reads MNHEY; CDR2 reads SMNVEV (reference sequence). There are 17 residues in the CDR3. J was trimmed by 4 bases and V by 5 bases; bases with no gene match: 10. The CDR3, as DNA: TGTGCCAGCAGTACCCGTCGACTAGCGGGAGGGATATACGAGCAGTACTTC. The encoded protein is CASSTRRLAGGIYEQYF.

This clonotype was recorded only once. The V gene is TRBV29-1, the J gene TRBJ2-1; D may be TRBD2 (6 bases). The CDR3 sequence is 16 residues long. V lost 7 bases to trimming and J lost 5 bases, with 24 bases between them. CDR1 and CDR2 (germline): SQVTM, ANQGSEA. The CDR3 coding sequence is TGCAGCGCCCCCGAATCCCTACTAGCTACTCACAATGAGCAGTTCTTC. Translating it yields CSAPESLLATHNEQFF.